These 15 T cell receptor beta chains came from one sample sequenced in a study of blood T cell repertoires in COVID-19. This table comes from immunoSEQ multiplex PCR, and its TCRdb copy is limited to in-frame clones, with some not included. This sample yields roughly 200,000 clones, of which around 83% are seen a single time; around 8% belongs to the top ten. Specimen: peripheral blood. Every receptor here comes from a woman aged 55-70 years with acute or convalescent COVID-19.

The genes are TRBV3-1 (or the pseudogene TRBV3-2) and TRBJ2-7, with 11 bases that match TRBD2. This CDR3 contains 14 residues. With V trimmed by 4 bases and J by 2 bases, 1 base remained unmatched. CDR1 is LGHDT and CDR2 is YNNKEL in the germline V gene (reference sequence). The chain's CDR3 is CASSLAGGPYEQYF. The CDR3 DNA reads TGTGCCAGCAGCCTAGCGGGAGGGCCCTACGAGCAGTACTTC.

The chain is built from TRBV19 and TRBJ2-5, with D perhaps TRBD1 (5 bases). The CDR3 runs to 15 residues. The V and J ends lost 5 bases and 2 bases respectively, with 15 bases between them. The V gene's germline CDR1 is LNHDA and CDR2 SQIVND (reference sequence). The CDR3 coding sequence is TGTGCCAGTAGTTCGGTAGGGGCCCCTCAAGAGACCCAGTACTTC. Its protein product is CASSSVGAPQETQYF.

Comments on this clone: The sample contains more than one DNA sequence encoding this CDR3. The chain recombines TRBV18 with TRBJ1-2; TRBD1 agrees at 9 bases. V shed 4 bases, J shed 2 bases, and the junction held 2 bases outside the gene matches. The CDR3 has 14 residues. Germline loops: CDR1 KGHSH, CDR2 LQKENI. CDR3: CASSRGTGNYGYTF. The DNA of the CDR3 is TGTGCCAGCTCACGCGGGACAGGGAACTATGGCTACACCTTC.

The J gene is TRBJ1-1, the V gene TRBV5-1; 7 bases line up with TRBD1. J was trimmed by 1 base and V by 4 bases; bases with no gene match: 4. Germline V gene data show CDR1 as SGHRS and CDR2 as YFSETQ. There are 14 residues in the CDR3. The CDR3 DNA follows: TGCGCCAGCAGCCAGGGACAGCCGAACACTGAAGCTTTCTTT. Amino acid sequence: CASSQGQPNTEAFF.

The CDR3, as DNA: TGTGCCAGCTCGCCTCCCGGGACAGGGAACTTGCGTGAAAAACTGTTTTTT. Protein sequence: CASSPPGTGNLREKLFF. This sequence joins TRBV18 and TRBJ1-4; TRBD1 matches at 9 bases. V lost 6 bases and J lost 7; bases outside the gene matches: 15. CDR3 size: 17 residues. The germline gives CDR1 KGHSH, CDR2 LQKENI.

In this sample, this clone turned up once. V gene TRBV6-1 combines with J gene TRBJ2-7, with TRBD2 matching over 14 bases. The CDR3 is made up of 15 amino acids. Germline V gives CDR1 MNHNS, CDR2 SASEGT. J lost 4 bases, V lost 4 bases, and 3 bases had no gene match. The CDR3 loop is CASSAGTSGSYEQYF. CDR3 coding DNA: TGTGCCAGCAGTGCCGGGACTAGCGGGAGTTACGAGCAGTACTTC.

This clone has only a few counts. The chain recombines TRBV14 with TRBJ1-3, with 9 bases aligning to TRBD1. The CDR3 is 18 residues long. Trimming at V came to 1 base and at J to 7 bases, leaving 14 bases not matched to a gene. Germline CDR1 and CDR2: SGHDN and FVKESK. The CDR3 is CASSQGAGGQGLVNTIYF. The CDR3 nucleotides are TGTGCCAGCAGCCAAGGCGCCGGGGGACAGGGTCTCGTGAACACCATATATTTT.

This chain joins TRBV7-8 and TRBJ1-5; tentative D call: TRBD1 (5 bases). CDR1 and CDR2 (germline): SGHVS, FQNEAQ. The V end was cut by 2 bases, the J end by 4 bases, with 6 bases between. CDR3 length: 13 residues. Here the CDR3 reads CASSLRQNQPQHF. CDR3 DNA: TGTGCCAGCAGCTTAAGACAGAATCAGCCCCAGCATTTT.

J is TRBJ1-2 and V is TRBV30; D unresolved. V lost 2 bases and J lost 4, with 11 bases in between. The CDR3 sequence is 13 residues long. The germline gives CDR1 GTSNPN, CDR2 SVGIG (reference sequence). The CDR3 loop reads CAWSPFGVYGYTF. DNA for the CDR3: TGTGCCTGGAGTCCTTTCGGGGTCTATGGCTACACCTTC.

This clone has just a few counts. V is TRBV29-1 and J is TRBJ2-2, with D maybe TRBD1 (5 bases). The CDR3 is 14 residues long. CDR1 and CDR2 (germline): SQVTM, ANQGSEA. V lost 0 bases, J lost 5 bases, and 10 bases lay in between. The CDR3 bases are TGCAGCGTTGAAGATCCCCAGGGAACCGGGGAGCTGTTTTTT. It translates to CSVEDPQGTGELFF.

This chain joins TRBV5-4 and TRBJ1-1, with D perhaps TRBD1 (6 bases). V lost 1 base and J lost 5, with 18 bases in between. The germline gives CDR1 SGHNT, CDR2 YYREEE (reference sequence). The length of the CDR3 is 16 residues. The CDR3 region is CASSLYSGVGVTEAFF. CDR3 in DNA: TGTGCCAGCAGCTTGTATTCAGGGGTGGGTGTTACTGAAGCTTTCTTT.

The genes are TRBV5-4 and TRBJ2-1, with 10 nucleotides matching TRBD2. V lost 0 bases to trimming and J lost 1 base; unmatched junction nucleotides: 4. This CDR3 region has 17 residues. CDR1 is SGHNT, CDR2 YYREEE, per germline (reference sequence). The CDR3 loop reads CASSLGASGGSYNEQFF. Here the CDR3 DNA reads TGTGCCAGCAGCTTGGGGGCTAGCGGGGGTTCCTACAATGAGCAGTTCTTC. Full variable domain (remainder filled in from reference TRBV5-4 and TRBJ2-1): ETGVTQSPTHLIKTRGQQVTLRCSSQSGHNTVSWYQQALGQGPQFIFQYYREEENGRGNFPPRFSGLQFPNYSSELNVNALELDDSALYLCASSLGASGGSYNEQFFGPGTRLTVL.

The rearrangement links TRBV4-1 to TRBJ2-5; TRBD1 is a possible D gene (6 bases). Looked up from germline, CDR1 is MGHRA and CDR2 is YSYEKL. The CDR3 runs 16 residues. With 1 base removed from V and 1 base from J, the gap between germline ends came to 13 bases. CDR3 in amino acids: CASSQALLGAQETQYF. The CDR3 bases are TGCGCCAGCAGCCAAGCTCTCTTGGGGGCCCAAGAGACCCAGTACTTC.

This clone has just a few counts. The chain couples TRBV5-6 to TRBJ2-5; weak D call: TRBD2 (6 bases). CDR1 is SGHDT and CDR2 is YYEEEE in the germline V gene. Trimming stripped 4 bases from V and 7 bases from J, with 11 bases between. The CDR3 runs 12 residues. CDR3 protein: CASSTGAGTQYF. The CDR3 DNA is TGTGCCAGCAGCACGGGAGCAGGGACCCAGTACTTC. Based on the CDR3 plus reference TRBV5-6 and TRBJ2-5, the full variable domain is DAGVTQSPTHLIKTRGQQVTLRCSPKSGHDTVSWYQQALGQGPQFIFQYYEEEERQRGNFPDRFSGHQFPNYSSELNVNALLLGDSALYLCASSTGAGTQYFGPGTRLLVL.

The chain joins TRBV24-1 to TRBJ2-1, with 8 nucleotides matching TRBD1. The CDR3 has 17 amino acids. With V trimmed by 3 bases and J by 7 bases, 13 bases remained unmatched. The V gene's germline CDR1 is KGHDR and CDR2 SFDVKD. As DNA, the CDR3 is TGTGCCACCAGTGATGCCCCCGGGACAGGACTTGGGAATGAGCAGTTCTTC. It translates to CATSDAPGTGLGNEQFF.